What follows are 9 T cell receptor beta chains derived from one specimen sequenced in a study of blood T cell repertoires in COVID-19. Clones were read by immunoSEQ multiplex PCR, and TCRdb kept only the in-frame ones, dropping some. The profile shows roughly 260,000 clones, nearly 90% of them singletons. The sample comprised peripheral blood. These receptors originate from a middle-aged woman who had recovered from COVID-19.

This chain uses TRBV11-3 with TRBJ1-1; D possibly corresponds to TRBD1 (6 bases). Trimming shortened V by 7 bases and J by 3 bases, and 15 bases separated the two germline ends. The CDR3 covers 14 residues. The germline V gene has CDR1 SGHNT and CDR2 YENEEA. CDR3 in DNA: TGTGCCAGCACCCCCTTGGACAGCTACACTGAAGCTTTCTTT. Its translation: CASTPLDSYTEAFF.

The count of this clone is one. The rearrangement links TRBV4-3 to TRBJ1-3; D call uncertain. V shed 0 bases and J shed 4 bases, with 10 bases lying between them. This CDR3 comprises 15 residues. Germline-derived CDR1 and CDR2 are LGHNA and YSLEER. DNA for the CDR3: TGCGCCAGCAGCCAAGACCGCAGGTCCGGAAACACCATATATTTT. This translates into CASSQDRRSGNTIYF.

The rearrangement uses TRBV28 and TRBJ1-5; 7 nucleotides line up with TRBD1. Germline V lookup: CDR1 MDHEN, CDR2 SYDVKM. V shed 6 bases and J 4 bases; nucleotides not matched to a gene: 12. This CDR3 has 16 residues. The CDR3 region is CASRRPGTALNQPQHF. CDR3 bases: TGTGCCAGCAGAAGACCCGGGACAGCGCTTAATCAGCCCCAGCATTTT.

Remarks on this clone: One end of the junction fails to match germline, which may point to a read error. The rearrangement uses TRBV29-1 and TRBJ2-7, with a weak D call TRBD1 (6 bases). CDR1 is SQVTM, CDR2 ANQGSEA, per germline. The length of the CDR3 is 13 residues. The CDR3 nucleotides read TGCAGCGTTGAGTGGGGGACAAATTACGTGCAGTACTTC. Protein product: CSVEWGTNYVQYF.

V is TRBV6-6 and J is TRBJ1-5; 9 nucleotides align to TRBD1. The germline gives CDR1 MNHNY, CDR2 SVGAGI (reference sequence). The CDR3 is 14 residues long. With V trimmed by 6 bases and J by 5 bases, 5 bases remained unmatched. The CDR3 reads CASRDRDRDQPQHF. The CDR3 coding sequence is TGTGCCAGCAGAGACCGGGACAGGGATCAGCCCCAGCATTTT.

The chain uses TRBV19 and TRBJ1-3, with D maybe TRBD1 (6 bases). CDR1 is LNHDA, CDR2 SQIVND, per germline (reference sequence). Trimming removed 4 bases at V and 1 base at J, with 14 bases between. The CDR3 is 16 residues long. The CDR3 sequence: CASSTNPTGSGNTIYF. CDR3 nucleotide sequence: TGTGCCAGTAGTACGAACCCTACAGGGTCTGGAAACACCATATATTTT.

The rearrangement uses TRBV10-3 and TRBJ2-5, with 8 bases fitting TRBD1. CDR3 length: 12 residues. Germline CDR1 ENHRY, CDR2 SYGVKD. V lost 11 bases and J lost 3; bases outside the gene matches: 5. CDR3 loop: CAAKDREETQYF. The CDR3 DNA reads TGTGCCGCAAAGGACAGGGAAGAGACCCAGTACTTC.

The CDR3 sequence: CATSSATGTYEQYF. CDR3 DNA sequence: TGTGCCACCAGCTCGGCGACAGGTACCTACGAGCAGTACTTC. The genes are TRBV15 and TRBJ2-7; D might be TRBD1 (6 bases). Germline loops: CDR1 LNHNV, CDR2 YYDKDF (reference sequence). The V and J ends lost 5 bases and 2 bases respectively, with 13 bases between them. This CDR3 is built from 14 residues.

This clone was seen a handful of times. This chain's CDR3 is CAIRADRGREQYF. In nucleotides, the CDR3 is TGTGCCATCAGAGCGGACAGGGGGCGAGAGCAGTACTTC. The chain uses TRBV10-3 and TRBJ2-7; the match to TRBD1 covers 11 bases. V trimming: 6 bases; J trimming: 7 bases; junction bases outside the gene matches: 5. The CDR3 has 13 residues. Germline CDR1 ENHRY, CDR2 SYGVKD.